The 6 T cell receptor beta chains listed next were all sequenced from one sample in a study of Graves' ophthalmopathy and Graves' hyperthyroidism. RNA transcripts provided the template for amplifying TCR beta CDR3 regions. The library came from an HTBI-primed first-round RT-PCR and a second-round multiplex PCR. TCRdb independently ran MiXCR on the multiplex PCR reads; one entry per CDR3 protein. Of around 670,000 distinct CDR3 sequences detected, roughly 40% appear once; the ten largest clones hold 35% to 55%. Sequencing was performed on peripheral blood. Every receptor here comes from an adult man with Graves' ophthalmopathy.

The J gene is TRBJ1-5, the V gene TRBV24-1, with a tentative D call TRBD1 (6 bases). The CDR3 has 13 residues. V dropped 6 bases and J dropped 11 bases, with 16 bases sitting between them. The V gene's germline CDR1 is KGHDR and CDR2 SFDVKD. CDR3 sequence: CATSRQAGETQHF. The DNA of the CDR3 is TGTGCCACCAGTCGACAGGCTGGAGAGACCCAGCATTTT.

This clonotype was counted at least ten times. The V and J genes are TRBV19 and TRBJ1-6; tentative D call: TRBD1 (6 bases). CDR1 is LNHDA and CDR2 is SQIVND in the germline V gene (reference sequence). The CDR3 length is 15 residues. Trimming cost V 7 bases and J 7 bases, with 17 bases left between them. The CDR3 sequence: CASKGEGQLNSPLHF. In nucleotides, the CDR3 is TGTGCCAGTAAGGGAGAAGGACAGCTCAATTCACCCCTCCACTTT.

About this clonotype itself: This may come from a read error, since a much larger clone is one base off. The chain combines TRBV24-1 with TRBJ2-5; D possibly corresponds to TRBD1 (5 bases). V was clipped by 4 bases and J by 3 bases, with 20 bases between them. Germline CDR1 reads KGHDR; CDR2 reads SFDVKD. This CDR3 is built from 17 residues. The CDR3 sequence: CATSEARGAVWEETQYF. The CDR3 nucleotides read TGTGCCACCAGTGAGGCAAGGGGCGCGGTATGGGAAGAGACCCAGTACTTC.

This clonotype was seen a handful of times. The chain carries TRBV20-1 and TRBJ2-7; 10 bases match TRBD1. Germline V lookup: CDR1 DFQATT, CDR2 SNEGSKA (reference sequence). This CDR3 contains 13 residues. V shed 4 bases, J shed 4 bases, and the junction held 4 bases outside the gene matches. This CDR3 reads CSATGTGEYEQYF. As DNA, the CDR3 is TGCAGTGCTACCGGGACAGGGGAGTACGAGCAGTACTTC.

The chain employs TRBV5-4 and TRBJ2-5; 13 bases fit TRBD2. CDR1 is SGHNT and CDR2 is YYREEE in the germline V gene (reference sequence). There are 14 residues in the CDR3. The trim removed 5 bases at V and 5 bases at J, leaving 3 bases unmatched. The CDR3 loop reads CASRETSGGETQYF. DNA of the CDR3: TGTGCCAGCAGAGAGACTAGCGGGGGGGAGACCCAGTACTTC.

J is TRBJ1-1 and V is TRBV29-1; no firm D call. The V gene's germline CDR1 is SQVTM and CDR2 ANQGSEA. The CDR3 runs to 14 residues. V was pared by 1 base and J by 13 bases, with 22 bases between. The CDR3 reads CSVEVGSQEVVGFF. CDR3 DNA sequence: TGCAGCGTTGAAGTGGGCAGCCAAGAGGTTGTGGGTTTCTTT.